This TCR beta chain was identified during a study of response to subunit inactivated influenza vaccine. TCRdb processed the RT-PCR reads anew with MiXCR; each CDR3 protein has one entry. The sample has more than 400,000 distinct CDR3 sequences, approximately 11% seen once. In its sample, this clonotype was seen many times. The V end lost 6 bases, the J end lost 3 bases, and 6 bases lay between the germline ends. CDR1 is KGHSH, CDR2 LQKENI, per germline. The CDR3 runs to 12 residues. V and J are TRBV18 and TRBJ1-5; unclear D gene. The sample here was PBMCs from blood, taken 40 to 50 days after vaccination. The sequence came from a man aged 45-65 years who received an inactivated influenza vaccine. The CDR3: CASSPNNQPQHF. CDR3 nucleotides: TGTGCCAGCTCCCCCAACAATCAGCCCCAGCATTTT.